These 2 T cell receptor beta chains came from one sample sequenced in a study of T cells in Graves' hyperthyroidism and ophthalmopathy. Using RNA transcripts as the source, TCR beta CDR3 regions were amplified. First-round RT-PCR with HTBI primers amplified the TCR CDR3 region. TCRdb fed the multiplex PCR reads into MiXCR, producing one record per CDR3 protein. The sample yields a few hundred thousand distinct CDR3 sequences, more than 15% seen once. The sample comprised blood. The receptors were sampled from a woman in her 30s with Graves' hyperthyroidism.

This chain connects TRBV27 to TRBJ1-1; 9 nucleotides agree with TRBD1. The CDR3 length is 15 residues. The germline V gene encodes CDR1 MNHEY and CDR2 SMNVEV (reference sequence). Trimming took 4 bases from V and 6 from J; bases not matched to a gene: 9. Written as DNA, the CDR3 is TGTGCCAGCAGTTACGAGCCGGGACAGGGCTCTGAAGCTTTCTTT. It encodes CASSYEPGQGSEAFF.

This clonotype was observed many times. The chain joins TRBV12-3 or TRBV12-4 to TRBJ2-5, with a possible D match to TRBD1 (5 bases). This CDR3 comprises 14 residues. The V gene lost 4 bases and the J gene lost 1 base, with 10 bases spanning the gap. CDR3 amino acids: CASSSWTSQETQYF. The CDR3, as DNA: TGTGCCAGCAGTTCCTGGACATCCCAAGAGACCCAGTACTTC.